The clone carrying this TCR beta chain was counted only a few times. CDR3 length: 12 amino acids. Per the germline V gene, CDR1 is MNHEY and CDR2 is SVGAGI. Trimming removed 4 bases at V and 6 bases at J, with 9 bases between. The PCR contained 60 Vbeta and 13 Jbeta primers. The assay was immunoSEQ multiplex PCR, and TCRdb's table has in-frame clones only and misses some. The sample records 76,000 or so clones, roughly 73% being singletons. The data are from a study of cytomegalovirus exposure and HLA in healthy donors. The chain joins TRBV6-5 to TRBJ1-2; TRBD1 is a possible D gene (5 bases). The sequence was collected from a woman between 35 and 50 years old in good health and CMV-seropositive. The sequenced sample consisted of PBMCs. The CDR3 sequence is CASSLGADGYTF. The CDR3 DNA reads TGTGCCAGCAGTTTAGGGGCGGATGGCTACACCTTC.